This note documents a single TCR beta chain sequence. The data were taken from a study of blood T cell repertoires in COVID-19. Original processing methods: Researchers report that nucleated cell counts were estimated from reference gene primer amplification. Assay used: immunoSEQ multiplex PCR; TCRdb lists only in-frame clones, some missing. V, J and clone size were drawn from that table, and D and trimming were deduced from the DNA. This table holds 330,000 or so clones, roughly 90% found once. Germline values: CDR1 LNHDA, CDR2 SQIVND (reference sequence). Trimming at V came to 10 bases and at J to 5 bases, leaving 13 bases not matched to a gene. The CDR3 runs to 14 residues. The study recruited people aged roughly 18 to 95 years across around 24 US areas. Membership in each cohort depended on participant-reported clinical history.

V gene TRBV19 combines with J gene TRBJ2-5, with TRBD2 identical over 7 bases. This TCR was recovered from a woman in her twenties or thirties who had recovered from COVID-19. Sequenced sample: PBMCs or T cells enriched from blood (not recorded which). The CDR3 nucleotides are TGTGCCACCTTGGACCGGGGGGAGGAGGAGACCCAGTACTTC. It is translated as CATLDRGEEETQYF.